The present T cell receptor (beta chain) was sequenced within a study of blood T cells in healthy people across ages. Sample-barcoded 5' priming and a J-beta primer mix drove a second PCR of roughly 7 to 11 cycles. TCRdb reanalysed the 5' RACE reads using MiXCR and keeps one entry per CDR3 protein. The sample shows 1 million or so distinct CDR3 sequences, 40% to 50% of them seen only once. Whole-study findings and limits: It was the long-lived donors that had more naive CD4+ cells and higher diversity than aged donors. Unsorted PBMCs ruled out conclusive naive versus antigen-experienced comparison. Estimates of diversity drawn from one million T cells were considered underestimates. The percentage of naive T cells correlated strongly with TCR beta diversity.

This clonotype turned up a few times. Its specificity is unknown. Trimming at V came to 0 bases and at J to 0 bases, leaving 9 bases not matched to a gene. This CDR3 comprises 20 residues. Germline loops: CDR1 LGHDT, CDR2 YNNKEL (reference sequence). The sequenced material came from blood. The clonotype comes from a woman between 55 and 75 years old in good health. V gene TRBV3-1 combines with J gene TRBJ2-6; TRBD1 agrees at 9 bases. The CDR3 nucleotides are TGTGCCAGCAGCCAAGATGAACAGGGGGCCCCGAGCTCTGGGGCCAACGTCCTGACTTTC. This encodes CASSQDEQGAPSSGANVLTF.